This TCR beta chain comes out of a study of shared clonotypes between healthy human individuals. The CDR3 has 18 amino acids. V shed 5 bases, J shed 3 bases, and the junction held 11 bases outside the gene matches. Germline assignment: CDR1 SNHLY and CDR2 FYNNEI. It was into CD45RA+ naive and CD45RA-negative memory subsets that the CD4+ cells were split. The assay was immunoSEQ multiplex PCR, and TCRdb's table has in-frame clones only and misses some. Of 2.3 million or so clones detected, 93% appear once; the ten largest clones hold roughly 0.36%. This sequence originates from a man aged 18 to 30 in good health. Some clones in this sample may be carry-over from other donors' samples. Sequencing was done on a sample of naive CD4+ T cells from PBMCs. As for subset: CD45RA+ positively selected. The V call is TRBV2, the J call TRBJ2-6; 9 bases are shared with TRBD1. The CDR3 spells CASSPGQGKGNGANVLTF. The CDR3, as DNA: TGTGCCAGCAGTCCGGGACAGGGCAAGGGAAATGGGGCCAACGTCCTGACTTTC. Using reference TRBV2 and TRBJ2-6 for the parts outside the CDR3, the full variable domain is EPEVTQTPSHQVTQMGQEVILRCVPISNHLYFYWYRQILGQKVEFLVSFYNNEISEKSEIFDDQFSVERPDGSNFTLKIRSTKLEDSAMYFCASSPGQGKGNGANVLTFGAGSRLTVL.